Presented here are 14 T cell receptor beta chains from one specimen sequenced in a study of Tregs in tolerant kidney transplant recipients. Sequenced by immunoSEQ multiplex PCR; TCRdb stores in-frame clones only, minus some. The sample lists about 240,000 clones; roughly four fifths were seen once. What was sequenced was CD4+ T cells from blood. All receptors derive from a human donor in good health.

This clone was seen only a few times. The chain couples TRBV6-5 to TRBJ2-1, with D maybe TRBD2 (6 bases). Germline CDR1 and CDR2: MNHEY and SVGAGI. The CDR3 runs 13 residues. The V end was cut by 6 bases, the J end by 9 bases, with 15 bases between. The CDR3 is CASSPLTRGEQFF. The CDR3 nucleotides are TGTGCCAGCAGCCCCCTAACGCGGGGTGAGCAGTTCTTC.

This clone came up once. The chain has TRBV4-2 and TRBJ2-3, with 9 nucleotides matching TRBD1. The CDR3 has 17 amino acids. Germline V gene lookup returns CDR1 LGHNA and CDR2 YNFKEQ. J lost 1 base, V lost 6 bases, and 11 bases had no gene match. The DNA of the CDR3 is TGTGCCAGCAGTCCAGCCGGGACAGGGAGCCGCACAGATACGCAGTATTTT. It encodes CASSPAGTGSRTDTQYF.

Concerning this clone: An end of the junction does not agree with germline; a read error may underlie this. This chain's CDR3 is CASSPGGQGGGCTF. For the CDR3, the DNA is TGCGCCAGCAGCCCCGGGGGACAGGGAGGTGGCTGCACCTTC. The rearrangement links TRBV5-1 to TRBJ1-2; TRBD1 matches at 9 bases. Germline CDR1 and CDR2: SGHRS and YFSETQ. The CDR3 totals 14 residues.

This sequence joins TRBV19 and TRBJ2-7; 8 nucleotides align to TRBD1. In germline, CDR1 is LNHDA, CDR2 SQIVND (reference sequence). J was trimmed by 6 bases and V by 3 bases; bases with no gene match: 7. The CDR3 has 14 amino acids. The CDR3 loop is CASSIGRGQGEQYF. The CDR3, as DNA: TGTGCCAGTAGTATTGGCAGGGGGCAAGGCGAGCAGTACTTC.

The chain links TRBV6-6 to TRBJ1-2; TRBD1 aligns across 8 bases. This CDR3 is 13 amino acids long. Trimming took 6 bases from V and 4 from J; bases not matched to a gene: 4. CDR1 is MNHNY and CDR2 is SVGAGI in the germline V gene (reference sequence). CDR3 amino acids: CASRSGTGYGYTF. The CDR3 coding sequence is TGTGCCAGCAGATCCGGGACAGGCTATGGCTACACCTTC.

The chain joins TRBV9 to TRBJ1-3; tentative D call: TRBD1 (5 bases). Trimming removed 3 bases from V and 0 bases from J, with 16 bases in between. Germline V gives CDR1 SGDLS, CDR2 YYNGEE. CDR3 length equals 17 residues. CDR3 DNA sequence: TGTGCCAGCAGCGGGGTGTGGGGGACCCCCTCTGGAAACACCATATATTTT. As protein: CASSGVWGTPSGNTIYF.

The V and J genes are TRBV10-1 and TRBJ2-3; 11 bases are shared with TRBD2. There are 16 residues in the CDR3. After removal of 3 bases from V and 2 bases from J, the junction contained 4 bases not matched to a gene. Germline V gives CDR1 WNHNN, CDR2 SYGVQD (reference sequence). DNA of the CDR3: TGCGCCAGCAGTGAAGGACTAGCGGGTACCACAGATACGCAGTATTTT. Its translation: CASSEGLAGTTDTQYF.

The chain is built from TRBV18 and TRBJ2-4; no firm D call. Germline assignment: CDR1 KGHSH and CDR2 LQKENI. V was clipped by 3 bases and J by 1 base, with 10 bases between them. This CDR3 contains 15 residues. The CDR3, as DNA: TGTGCCAGCTCACCGGACCCCGGGGCCAAAAACATTCAGTACTTC. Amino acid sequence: CASSPDPGAKNIQYF.

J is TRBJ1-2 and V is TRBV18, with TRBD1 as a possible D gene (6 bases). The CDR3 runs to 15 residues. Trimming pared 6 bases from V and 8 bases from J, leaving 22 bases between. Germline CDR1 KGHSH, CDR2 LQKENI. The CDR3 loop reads CASSQNPGTNLGYTF. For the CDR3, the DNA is TGTGCCAGCTCCCAAAACCCAGGGACAAACTTGGGCTACACCTTC.

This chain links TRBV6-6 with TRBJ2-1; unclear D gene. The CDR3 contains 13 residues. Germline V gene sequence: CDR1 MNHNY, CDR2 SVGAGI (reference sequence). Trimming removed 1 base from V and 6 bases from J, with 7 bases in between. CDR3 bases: TGTGCCAGCAGTTACTATCGGACCAATGAGCAGTTCTTC. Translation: CASSYYRTNEQFF.

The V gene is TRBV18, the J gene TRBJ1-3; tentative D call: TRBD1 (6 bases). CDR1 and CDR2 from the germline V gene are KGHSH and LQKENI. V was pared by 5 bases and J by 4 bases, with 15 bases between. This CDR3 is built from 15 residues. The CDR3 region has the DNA TGTGCCAGCTCAACAGGGTTGACAAGCGGAAACACCATATATTTT. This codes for CASSTGLTSGNTIYF.

CDR3 residues: CASSQEVRGRVNYGYTF. The CDR3 DNA reads as TGTGCCAGCAGCCAAGAAGTAAGGGGGCGCGTAAACTATGGCTACACCTTC. The V gene is TRBV14, the J gene TRBJ1-2; 7 bases agree with TRBD1. The V gene end was trimmed by 0 bases and the J gene end by 2 bases; junction bases not matched to a gene: 9. The CDR3 spans 17 residues. The germline CDR1 and CDR2 sequences are SGHDN and FVKESK.

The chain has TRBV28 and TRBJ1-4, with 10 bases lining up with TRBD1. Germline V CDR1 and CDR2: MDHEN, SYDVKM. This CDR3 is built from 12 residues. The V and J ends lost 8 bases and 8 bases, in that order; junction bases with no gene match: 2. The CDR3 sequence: CASGTGVEKLFF. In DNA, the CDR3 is TGTGCCAGCGGGACAGGGGTAGAAAAACTGTTTTTT. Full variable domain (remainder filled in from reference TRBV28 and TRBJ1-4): DVKVTQSSRYLVKRTGEKVFLECVQDMDHENMFWYRQDPGLGLRLIYFSYDVKMKEKGDIPEGYSVSREKKERFSLILESASTNQTSMYLCASGTGVEKLFFGSGTQLSVL.

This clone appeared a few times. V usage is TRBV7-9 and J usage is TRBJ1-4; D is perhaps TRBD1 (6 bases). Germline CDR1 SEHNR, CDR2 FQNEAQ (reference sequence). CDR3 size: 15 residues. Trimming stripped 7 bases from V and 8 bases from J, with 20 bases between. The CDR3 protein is CASTVQQGSKEKLFF. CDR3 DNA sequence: TGTGCCAGCACCGTCCAACAGGGAAGTAAAGAAAAACTGTTTTTT.